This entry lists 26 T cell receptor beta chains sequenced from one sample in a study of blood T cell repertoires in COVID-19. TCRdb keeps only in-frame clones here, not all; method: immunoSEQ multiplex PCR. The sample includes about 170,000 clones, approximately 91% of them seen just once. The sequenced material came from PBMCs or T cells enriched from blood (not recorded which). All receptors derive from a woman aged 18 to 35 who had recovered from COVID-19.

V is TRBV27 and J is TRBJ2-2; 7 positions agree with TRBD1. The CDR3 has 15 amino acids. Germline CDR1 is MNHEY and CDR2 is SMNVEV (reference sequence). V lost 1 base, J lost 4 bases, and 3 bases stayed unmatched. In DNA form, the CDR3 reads TGTGCCAGCAGTTTATGGCAGGGGGTCACCGGGGAGCTGTTTTTT. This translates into CASSLWQGVTGELFF.

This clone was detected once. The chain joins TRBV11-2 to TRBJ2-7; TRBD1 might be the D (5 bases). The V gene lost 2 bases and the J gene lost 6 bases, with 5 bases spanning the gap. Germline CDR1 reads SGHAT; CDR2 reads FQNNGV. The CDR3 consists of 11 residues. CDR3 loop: CASSLRGEQYF. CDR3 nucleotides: TGTGCCAGCAGCTTAAGGGGCGAGCAGTACTTC.

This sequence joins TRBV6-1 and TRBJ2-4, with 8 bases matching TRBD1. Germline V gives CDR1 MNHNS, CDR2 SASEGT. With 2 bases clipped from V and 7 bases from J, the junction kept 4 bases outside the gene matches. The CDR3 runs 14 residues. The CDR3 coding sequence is TGTGCCAGCAGTGAACAGGGGGCGTTGAACATTCAGTACTTC. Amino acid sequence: CASSEQGALNIQYF.

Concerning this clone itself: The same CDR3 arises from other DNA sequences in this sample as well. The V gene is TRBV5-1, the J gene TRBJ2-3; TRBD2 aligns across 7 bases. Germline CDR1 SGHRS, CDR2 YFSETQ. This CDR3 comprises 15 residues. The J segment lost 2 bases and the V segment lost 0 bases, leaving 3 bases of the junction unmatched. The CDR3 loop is CASSLGAGATDTQYF. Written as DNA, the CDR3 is TGCGCCAGCAGCTTGGGGGCGGGAGCCACAGATACGCAGTATTTT.

CDR3 in DNA: TGTGCCAGCAGCCCGACAGGCCACACAGATACGCAGTATTTT. Translation: CASSPTGHTDTQYF. The rearrangement uses TRBV11-1 and TRBJ2-3, with D possibly TRBD1 on 6 matching bases. The V end was cut by 5 bases, the J end by 2 bases, with 11 bases between. This CDR3 has 14 amino acids. CDR1 SGHAT and CDR2 FQDESV come from the germline V gene (reference sequence). Full variable domain (outside the CDR3, taken from reference TRBV11-1 and TRBJ2-3): EAEVAQSPRYKITEKSQAVAFWCDPISGHATLYWYRQILGQGPELLVQFQDESVVDDSQLPKDRFSAERLKGVDSTLKIQPAELGDSAMYLCASSPTGHTDTQYFGPGTRLTVL.

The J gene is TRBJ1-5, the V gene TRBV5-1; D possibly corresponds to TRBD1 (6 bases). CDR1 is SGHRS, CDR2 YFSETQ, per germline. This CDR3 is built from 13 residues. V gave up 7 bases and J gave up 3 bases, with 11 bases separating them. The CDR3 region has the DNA TGCGCCAGCCACACAGGGCCCAATCAGCCCCAGCATTTT. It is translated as CASHTGPNQPQHF.

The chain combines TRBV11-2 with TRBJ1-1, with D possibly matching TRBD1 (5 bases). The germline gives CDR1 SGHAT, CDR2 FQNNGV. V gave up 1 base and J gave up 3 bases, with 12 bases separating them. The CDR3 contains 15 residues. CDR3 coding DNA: TGTGCCAGCAGCTTAGGCCGGGGGATGGACACTGAAGCTTTCTTT. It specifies CASSLGRGMDTEAFF.

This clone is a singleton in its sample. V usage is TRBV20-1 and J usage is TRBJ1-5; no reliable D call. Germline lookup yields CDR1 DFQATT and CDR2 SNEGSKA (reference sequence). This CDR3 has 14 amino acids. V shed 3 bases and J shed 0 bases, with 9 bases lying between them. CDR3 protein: CSASVSYSNQPQHF. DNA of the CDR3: TGCAGTGCTAGTGTTAGTTATAGCAATCAGCCCCAGCATTTT.

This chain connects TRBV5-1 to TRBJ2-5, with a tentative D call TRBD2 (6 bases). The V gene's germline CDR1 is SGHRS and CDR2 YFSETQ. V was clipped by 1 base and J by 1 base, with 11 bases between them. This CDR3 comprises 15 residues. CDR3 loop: CASSLSTSSQETQYF. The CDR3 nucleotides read TGCGCCAGCAGCTTGAGTACTAGCTCCCAAGAGACCCAGTACTTC.

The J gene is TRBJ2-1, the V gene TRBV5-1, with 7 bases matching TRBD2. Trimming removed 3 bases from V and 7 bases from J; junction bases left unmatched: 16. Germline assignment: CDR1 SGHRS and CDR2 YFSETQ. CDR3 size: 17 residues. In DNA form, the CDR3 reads TGCGCCAGCAGCTCCCATGGTGCGGGAGCTGGTTTGAATGAGCAGTTCTTC. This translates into CASSSHGAGAGLNEQFF.

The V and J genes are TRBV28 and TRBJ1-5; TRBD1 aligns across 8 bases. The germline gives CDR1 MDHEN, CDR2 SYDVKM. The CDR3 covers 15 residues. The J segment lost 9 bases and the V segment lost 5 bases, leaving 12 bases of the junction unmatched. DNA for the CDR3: TGTGCCAGCAGTCCTAGCGGACAGGGATGGAGGCCCCAGCATTTT. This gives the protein CASSPSGQGWRPQHF.

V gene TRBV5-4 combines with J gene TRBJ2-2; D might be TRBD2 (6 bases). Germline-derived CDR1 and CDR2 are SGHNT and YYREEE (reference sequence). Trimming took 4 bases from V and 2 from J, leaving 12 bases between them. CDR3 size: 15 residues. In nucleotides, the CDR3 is TGTGCCAGCAGCCCTTGGGGGGACAACACCGGGGAGCTGTTTTTT. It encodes CASSPWGDNTGELFF.

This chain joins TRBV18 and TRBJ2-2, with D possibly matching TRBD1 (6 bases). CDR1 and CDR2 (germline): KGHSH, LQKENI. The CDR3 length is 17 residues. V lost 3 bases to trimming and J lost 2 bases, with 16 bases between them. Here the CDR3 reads CASSPLGTRSNTGELFF. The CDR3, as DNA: TGTGCCAGCTCACCCCTTGGGACAAGGAGCAACACCGGGGAGCTGTTTTTT.

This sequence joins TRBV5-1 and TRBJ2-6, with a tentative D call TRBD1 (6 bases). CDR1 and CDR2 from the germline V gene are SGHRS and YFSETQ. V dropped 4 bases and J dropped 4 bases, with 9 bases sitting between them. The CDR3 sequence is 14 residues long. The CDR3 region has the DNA TGCGCCAGCAGCCCTGGGGGCGGGGCCAACGTCCTGACTTTC. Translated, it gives CASSPGGGANVLTF.

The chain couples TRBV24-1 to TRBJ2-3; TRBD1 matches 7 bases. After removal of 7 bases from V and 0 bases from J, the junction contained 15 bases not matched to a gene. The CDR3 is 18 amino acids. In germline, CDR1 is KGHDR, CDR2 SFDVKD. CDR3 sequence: CATSPLGGDPTSTDTQYF. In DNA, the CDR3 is TGTGCCACCAGCCCGCTAGGGGGCGACCCAACTAGCACAGATACGCAGTATTTT.

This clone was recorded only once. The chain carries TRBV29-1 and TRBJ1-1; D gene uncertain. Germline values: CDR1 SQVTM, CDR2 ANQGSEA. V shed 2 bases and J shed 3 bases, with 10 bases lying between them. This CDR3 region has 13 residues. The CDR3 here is CSVEKELDTEAFF. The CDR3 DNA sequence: TGCAGCGTTGAAAAGGAACTAGACACTGAAGCTTTCTTT.

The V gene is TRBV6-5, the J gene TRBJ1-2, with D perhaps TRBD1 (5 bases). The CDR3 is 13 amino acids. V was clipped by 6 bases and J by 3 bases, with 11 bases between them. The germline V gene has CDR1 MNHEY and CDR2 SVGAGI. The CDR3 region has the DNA TGTGCCAGCAGCCTGGACAAAGACTATGGCTACACCTTC. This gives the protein CASSLDKDYGYTF.

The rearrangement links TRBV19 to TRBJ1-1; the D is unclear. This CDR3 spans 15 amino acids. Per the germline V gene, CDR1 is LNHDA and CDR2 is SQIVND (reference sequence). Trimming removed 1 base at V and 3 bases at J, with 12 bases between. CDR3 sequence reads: CASSIAHGEYTEAFF. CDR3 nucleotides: TGTGCCAGTAGTATAGCCCACGGAGAGTACACTGAAGCTTTCTTT.

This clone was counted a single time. CDR3 region: CASSLARVPGQETQYF. CDR3 nucleotide sequence: TGTGCCAGCAGCTTAGCCCGAGTTCCGGGCCAAGAGACCCAGTACTTC. V is TRBV7-8 and J is TRBJ2-5; D is unresolved. This CDR3 has 16 residues. Germline CDR1 SGHVS, CDR2 FQNEAQ. V lost 0 bases to trimming and J lost 1 base, with 12 bases between them. The whole variable domain, remainder taken from reference TRBV7-8 and TRBJ2-5, is GAGVSQSPRYKVAKRGQDVALRCDPISGHVSLFWYQQALGQGPEFLTYFQNEAQLDKSGLPSDRFFAERPEGSVSTLKIQRTQQEDSAVYLCASSLARVPGQETQYFGPGTRLLVL.

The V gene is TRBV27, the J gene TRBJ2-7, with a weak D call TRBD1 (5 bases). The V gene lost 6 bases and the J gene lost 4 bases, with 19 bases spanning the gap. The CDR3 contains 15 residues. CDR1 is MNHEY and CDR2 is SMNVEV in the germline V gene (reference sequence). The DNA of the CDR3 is TGTGCCAGCAGATCGCAGGGCGTCGGGCATTACGAGCAGTACTTC. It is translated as CASRSQGVGHYEQYF.

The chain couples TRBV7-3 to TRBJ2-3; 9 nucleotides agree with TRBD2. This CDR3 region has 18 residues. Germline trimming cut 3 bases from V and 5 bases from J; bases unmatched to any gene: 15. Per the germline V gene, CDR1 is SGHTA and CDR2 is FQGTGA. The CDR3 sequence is CASSFRGGRGLVEDTQYF. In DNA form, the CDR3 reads TGTGCCAGCAGCTTTCGGGGCGGGAGGGGGTTGGTAGAAGATACGCAGTATTTT. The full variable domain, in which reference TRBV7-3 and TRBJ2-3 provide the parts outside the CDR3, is GAGVSQTPSNKVTEKGKYVELRCDPISGHTALYWYRQSLGQGPEFLIYFQGTGAADDSGLPNDRFFAVRPEGSVSTLKIQRTERGDSAVYLCASSFRGGRGLVEDTQYFGPGTRLTVL.

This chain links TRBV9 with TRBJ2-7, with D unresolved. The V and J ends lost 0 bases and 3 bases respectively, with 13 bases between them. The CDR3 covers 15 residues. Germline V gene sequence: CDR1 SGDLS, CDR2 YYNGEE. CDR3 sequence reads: CASSVGFSANYEQYF. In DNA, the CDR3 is TGTGCCAGCAGCGTAGGTTTTAGTGCCAACTACGAGCAGTACTTC.

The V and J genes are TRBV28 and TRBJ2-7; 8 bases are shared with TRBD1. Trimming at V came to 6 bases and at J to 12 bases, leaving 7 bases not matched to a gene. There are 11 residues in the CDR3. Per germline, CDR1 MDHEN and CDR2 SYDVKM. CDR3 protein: CASSYGQGRYF. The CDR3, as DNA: TGTGCCAGCAGCTACGGACAGGGAAGGTACTTC.

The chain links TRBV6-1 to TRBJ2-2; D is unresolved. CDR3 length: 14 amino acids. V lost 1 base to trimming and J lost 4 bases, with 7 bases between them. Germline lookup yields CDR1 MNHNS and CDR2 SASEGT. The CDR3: CASSEGLLTGELFF. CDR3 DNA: TGTGCCAGCAGTGAAGGCCTACTCACCGGGGAGCTGTTTTTT.

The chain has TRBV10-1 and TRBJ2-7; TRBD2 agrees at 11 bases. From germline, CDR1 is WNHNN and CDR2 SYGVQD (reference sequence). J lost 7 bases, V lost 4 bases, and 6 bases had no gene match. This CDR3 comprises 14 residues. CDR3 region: CASSGPGLAEEQYF. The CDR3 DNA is TGCGCCAGCAGTGGACCGGGACTAGCGGAAGAGCAGTACTTC.

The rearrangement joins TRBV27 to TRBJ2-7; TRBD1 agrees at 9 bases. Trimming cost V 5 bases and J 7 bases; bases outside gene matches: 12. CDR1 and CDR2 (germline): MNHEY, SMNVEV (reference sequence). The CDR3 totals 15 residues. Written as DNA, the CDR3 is TGTGCCAGCAGTCCTATTAGGGACAGGGCAAGGGAGCAGTACTTC. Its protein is CASSPIRDRAREQYF.